This T cell receptor (beta chain) was sequenced for a study of cytomegalovirus exposure and HLA in healthy donors (dated by TCRdb to 2016 to 2017). Concerning the study at large: According to an earlier analysis of 550 to 750 of the donors, about 170 million T cells yielded over 100 million unique TCR beta sequences and approximately 300 Gb of sequence data. About 310 gigabases of sequencing data and around 87 million unique TCR sequences were included in an early release covering 550 to 650 HLA-typed donors. The genetic ancestry cluster associated with self-reported Caucasian donors included around four fifths of the roughly 360 genotyped donors. The study was designed to test whether signatures of past pathogen exposure could be identified by cataloging public T cell receptors. The T cell repertoires of several hundred subjects were profiled by immunosequencing and related to cytomegalovirus serostatus. In addition to the first cohort of hundreds of subjects, a separate validation cohort of over 90 different subjects was used. High-throughput TCR immunosequencing, statistical association of individual TCRs with disease status, and machine learning were combined to predict cytomegalovirus infection status. A later analysis re-examined previously published TCR beta repertoires from about 700 donors and added high-resolution HLA genotyping to investigate patterns of TCR occurrence. Rather than drawing on any new phenotypic data, the later analysis identified candidate immune exposures from TCR beta sequences and the way those sequences occurred across donors. An earlier analysis of 450 to 750 of the donors used high-throughput TCR beta sequencing to judge whether each TCR beta V gene segment behaved as functional or pseudogenic. Donor age, sex, ethnicity and CMV serostatus were collected together with the repertoire data. Genome-wide SNP genotypes for about three fifths of the roughly 700 donors were used in a later genetic analysis, which treated that subset as a discovery cohort. All discovery cohort repertoires had been generated on a single sequencing platform. Class I and class II HLA loci were covered by the typing at four-digit resolution. Typing coverage differed by locus: A, B, C, DRB1 and DQB1 were typed in about 629-640 donors, DQA1 in roughly 500, DPA1 in some 610, and DPB1 in approximately 450. Because of strong linkage in the cohort, roughly 5 DR-DQ haplotypes were treated as single units for association and clustering. Across around 400 genotyped donors of the cohort, an average of about 200,000 unique TCR beta nucleotide sequences per donor were sequenced, and around 19% of those sequences were non-productive. General study outcomes and caveats: Because some donors lacked HLA typing at each locus, the association tests relied only on the typed subset. A further reported finding was that TCR beta sequences accurately predicted the HLA-A and HLA-B alleles for most subjects in the first cohort. In a later genetic analysis, a missense DCLRE1C variant was associated with V-gene and J-gene trimming of TCR beta chains, and the association was replicated in an independent cohort. In this cohort, only TCR beta chains were sequenced, and detectable features were limited by the absence of alpha or paired-chain data. A cluster of highly shared sequence variants was judged likely to represent a technical artifact of the sequencing pipeline. Linkage disequilibrium might explain the correlated functional status among segregating V segments, but an unknown experimental factor could not be excluded. According to the authors, the approach could potentially be generalized to other disease states and immunological phenotypes. Because the 87-base-pair reads could not distinguish some IMGT-functional V segments, including TRBV6-2 and TRBV6-3, those segments were excluded. CMV serostatus was the only immune exposure information available for the cohort. Three of the identified cytomegalovirus-associated TCR beta chains were confirmed in vitro to be specific for cytomegalovirus antigens. In a later analysis, the rate of TCR association differed among HLA loci, with DRB1 alleles having the most associated TCRs and HLA-C alleles having the fewest. Compared with the roughly 710-donor mean, donors in an Asian-associated ancestry cluster had fewer N-insertions in productive TCRs, according to a later genetic analysis. Sequencing depth was assumed to be roughly uniform across donors in the presence/absence analyses, though that assumption may not hold. Most TCR sequences were observed very rarely across donors, whereas some public TCRs were present in many individuals. In a later analysis, HLA-associated TCR beta chains showed more clonal expansion and lower generation probabilities than non-associated chains that were equally common. An earlier analysis of some 590 of the donors showed that most TCR beta V segments appeared in productive rearrangements either about 90% or about 30% of the time, which broadly matched IMGT annotations. A later analysis reported that several top co-occurrence clusters appeared linked to parvovirus B19, influenza, CMV and Epstein-Barr virus. According to a later analysis, most CMV-associated TCR beta chains appeared to be HLA-restricted, and the HLA associations seemed to be driven largely by CMV exposure. Strong co-occurrence of HLA alleles, especially DR and DQ, made assigning TCR associations to individual alleles difficult. A total of 150 or so TCR beta chains were listed by the study as associated with cytomegalovirus. Because counts were too low, about 15 rarely observed V segments, including chromosome 9 orphons, were left out of the earlier analysis of about 620 of the donors. A later analysis associated about 18,000 TCR beta sequences with specific HLA alleles at a false discovery rate of 0.05. In both the original and validation cohorts, the classifier was reported to diagnose cytomegalovirus status with high specificity and sensitivity.

The CDR3 spans 15 residues, from the cysteine through the phenylalanine. Just CDR3 DNA is preserved here, 45 bases in frame from base 1. From a lookup of the germline V gene, CDR1 and CDR2 are SGDLS and YYNGEE. Germline trimming: 0 bases from V, 7 bases from J; junction bases outside gene matches: 8. Worth noting for this clone: Its antigen target is currently unknown. No quality values exist for individual bases; no much larger clone is one base distant.

The cohort comprised fewer than 750 healthy bone marrow donors. Cohort members were all nominally healthy when sampled, although unrecorded immune exposures were likely present. The donor was CMV seronegative and belonged to the group of over 350 seronegative cohort members. Every donor gave a peripheral blood sample, and the peripheral blood mononuclear cells from that sample were used for TCR beta sequencing. The Qiagen DNeasy Blood Extraction Kit was used to extract genomic DNA from the blood cell samples. The library was built by means of the immunoSEQ multiplex PCR assay. For the multiplex PCR, a mixture combining 60 forward primers for TCR Vbeta segments and 13 reverse primers for TCR Jbeta segments was used. The CDR3 region of rearranged TCR beta genes was amplified from genomic DNA with a multiplex PCR assay. The amplified TCR beta libraries were sequenced on the Illumina HiSeq System as 87-base-pair reads. In the authors' own workflow: Across the 700 or so repertoires, a later analysis counted some 81 million unique TCR beta chains, roughly 11 million of which were shared by at least two donors. Raw reads were error-corrected and collapsed into unique sequences by a nearest-neighbor algorithm in which closely related sequences were merged to remove PCR and sequencing errors. CDR3 sequences were aligned to IMGT reference sequences to assign V, D and J gene segments. Each retained sequence needed at least a six-nucleotide match to both a V gene segment and a J gene segment. Rearrangements were classified as productive when the CDR3 lacked stop codons and remained in frame with V and J, and all other rearrangements were classified as non-productive. Following IMGT convention, CDR3 was defined as the stretch from the second conserved V-encoded cysteine to the conserved J-encoded phenylalanine. Sequences without an unambiguous match to a single V gene segment were excluded from the earlier analysis of approximately 600 of the donors. In an earlier analysis of 450 to 700 of the donors, V segments were called functional above 56.7% productive rearrangements and were called segregating when the between-donor standard deviation exceeded 5%. To diagnose cytomegalovirus status from the catalog of TCR beta chain sequences, a statistical classification framework was built. In a later analysis, V and J genes were assigned by comparing TCR nucleotide sequences against IMGT/GENE-DB human TR gene sequences. A later analysis assigned CDR3 sequences and most-parsimonious VDJ recombination scenarios with the TCRdist pipeline. A later analysis defined each TCR beta chain by its CDR3 amino acid sequence plus V-gene family, and excluded reads lacking a unique V-gene family. As a way to deal with suspected cross-contamination and a sequencing artifact, a later analysis dropped 450 to 600 nucleotide sequences that were highly shared and had low generation probability. A later analysis calculated a clonal expansion index for each public chain from normalized within-repertoire ranks of inferred template counts. In a later analysis, generation probabilities were computed using a VDJ recombination model fitted to out-of-frame rearrangements, and the results were checked against IGoR. In a later analysis, TCR-TCR, TCR-HLA and TCR-CMV co-occurrence was scored with hypergeometric tests, and a repertoire-size bias correction was applied to TCR pairs. To estimate false discovery rates, a later analysis permuted the HLA or CMV assignments 20 times. In a later analysis, co-occurring TCRs were grouped using DBSCAN, with TCRdist sequence similarity added in when clustering inside HLA-allele-positive subsets. Co-occurrence clustering excluded repertoires with fewer than 30,000 or more than 120,000 public chains, plus five with anomalous nucleotide sharing. TCRdb carries this immuneACCESS record with in-frame sequences only. Its versions omit some clonotypes, under half of them owing to an unresolved V gene in the studies checked, with the rest unexplained. The V and J calls and clone size were taken over from that table, and D and trimming were inferred from the DNA. The sample has about 160,000 clones on record, around nine tenths of them singletons. The biggest ten clones account for approximately 0.85% of the sample.

The sequence is built from TRBV9 and TRBJ2-7; 9 nucleotides in the junction match TRBD2. The sequenced material came from PBMCs. This clonotype was obtained from a woman younger than 45 in good health and CMV-seronegative. CDR3 reads: CASSVGGTSLREQYF. The sequence in DNA is TGTGCCAGCAGCGTAGGGGGGACTAGCTTGAGGGAGCAGTACTTC.